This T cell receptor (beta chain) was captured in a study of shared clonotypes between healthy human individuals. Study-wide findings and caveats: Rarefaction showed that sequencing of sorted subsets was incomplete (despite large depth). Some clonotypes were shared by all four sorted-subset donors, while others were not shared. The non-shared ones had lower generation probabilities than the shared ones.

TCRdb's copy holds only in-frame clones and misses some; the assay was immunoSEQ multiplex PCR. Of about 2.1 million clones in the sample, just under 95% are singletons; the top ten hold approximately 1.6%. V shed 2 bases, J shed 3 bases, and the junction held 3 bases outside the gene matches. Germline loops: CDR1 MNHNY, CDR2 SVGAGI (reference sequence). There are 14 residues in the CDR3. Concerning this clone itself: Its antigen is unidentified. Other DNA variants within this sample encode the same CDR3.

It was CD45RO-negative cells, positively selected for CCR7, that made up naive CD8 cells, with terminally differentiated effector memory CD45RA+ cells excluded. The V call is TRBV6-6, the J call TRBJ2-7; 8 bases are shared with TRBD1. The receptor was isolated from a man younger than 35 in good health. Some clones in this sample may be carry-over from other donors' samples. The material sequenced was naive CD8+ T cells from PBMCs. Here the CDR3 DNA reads TGTGCCAGCAGTTACGCCGGACAGGGCTACGAGCAGTACTTC. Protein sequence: CASSYAGQGYEQYF.